This T cell receptor (beta chain) was documented in a study of neurological immune-mediated disorders. Background on the study: Of the multiple sclerosis patients, some 35 in total, roughly 31 were relapsing-remitting and 3 were secondary progressive.

Findings and limits, study-wide: None of the CDR3 amino acid sequences found in expanded clones was shared across subjects. This suggests that the TCR-beta repertoires were private in all groups. When grouped phylogenetically, the repertoires of 18 of the 34 multiple sclerosis patients fell together in one related-CDR3 cluster, which is a possible signature.

This clonotype was recorded many times. The antigen remains undetermined. MiXCR, applied by TCRdb to the 5' RACE reads, yields one record per CDR3 protein. The sample contains about 55,000 distinct CDR3 sequences, 3.6% of which appear only once. Losses at the gene ends were 9 bases for V and 6 bases for J; bases not matched to a gene: 5. The CDR3 totals 12 residues. Germline CDR1 reads MDHEN; CDR2 reads SYDVKM. Material for sequencing was PBMCs. V and J are TRBV28 and TRBJ1-1, with 9 bases fitting TRBD1. The receptor's source is a man aged 30-40 years with multiple sclerosis. CDR3 protein: CASRTGDPEAFF. CDR3 coding DNA: TGTGCCAGTCGGACAGGGGACCCTGAAGCTTTCTTT.